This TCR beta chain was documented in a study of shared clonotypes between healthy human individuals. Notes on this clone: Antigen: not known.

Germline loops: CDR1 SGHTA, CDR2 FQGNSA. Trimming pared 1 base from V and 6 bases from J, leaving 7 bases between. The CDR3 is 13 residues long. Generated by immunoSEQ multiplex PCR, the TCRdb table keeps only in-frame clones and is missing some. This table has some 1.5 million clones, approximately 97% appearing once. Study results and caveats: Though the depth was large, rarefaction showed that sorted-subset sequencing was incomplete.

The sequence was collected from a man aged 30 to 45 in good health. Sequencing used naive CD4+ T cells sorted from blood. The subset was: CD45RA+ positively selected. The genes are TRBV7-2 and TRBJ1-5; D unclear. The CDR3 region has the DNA TGTGCCAGCAGCTTAGGAGAGGGTCAGCCCCAGCATTTT. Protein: CASSLGEGQPQHF.